One and the same sample provided the 29 T cell receptor beta chains below, sequenced in a study of control samples from healthy donors and cancer patients. Clones were read by immunoSEQ multiplex PCR, and TCRdb kept only the in-frame ones, dropping some. The sample holds fewer than 200,000 clones, 80% to 95% seen once. Sequencing input: blood. These receptors were obtained from a woman aged 55 to 70 in good health.

The chain couples TRBV19 to TRBJ2-3; D remains ambiguous. The CDR3 has 14 residues. Germline-derived CDR1 and CDR2 are LNHDA and SQIVND (reference sequence). V was clipped by 4 bases and J by 6 bases, with 14 bases between them. The CDR3 reads CASSNLDGPDTQYF. For the CDR3, the DNA is TGTGCCAGTAGTAACTTAGACGGACCGGATACGCAGTATTTT.

This clone has just a few counts. The DNA for the CDR3 is TGTGCCAGCAGCCCCCGTGGAGCGGGGGGTTCCTACAATGAGCAGTTCTTC. Protein sequence: CASSPRGAGGSYNEQFF. V gene TRBV7-3 combines with J gene TRBJ2-1, with 9 nucleotides matching TRBD2. J lost 1 base, V lost 5 bases, and 9 bases had no gene match. Per the germline V gene, CDR1 is SGHTA and CDR2 is FQGTGA. This CDR3 spans 17 amino acids.

The genes are TRBV4-3 and TRBJ2-3; D might be TRBD2 (6 bases). V shed 0 bases and J shed 7 bases, with 14 bases lying between them. This CDR3 is 15 amino acids long. Germline V gene sequence: CDR1 LGHNA, CDR2 YSLEER. CDR3 in amino acids: CASSQDRDSPYTQYF. As DNA, the CDR3 is TGCGCCAGCAGCCAAGATCGGGACTCCCCGTATACGCAGTATTTT.

The CDR3 region is CATSDGETQYF. CDR3 DNA: TGTGCCACCAGTGATGGGGAGACCCAGTACTTC. V gene TRBV24-1 combines with J gene TRBJ2-5; D not resolved. From germline, CDR1 is KGHDR and CDR2 SFDVKD. V gave up 3 bases and J gave up 5 bases, with 3 bases separating them. The CDR3 extends over 11 amino acids.

For the CDR3, the DNA is TGTGCCAGCTCACCACCATCACAGGCCTATGGCTACACCTTC. Amino acids: CASSPPSQAYGYTF. V gene TRBV18 combines with J gene TRBJ1-2, with D tentatively TRBD1 (5 bases). The length of the CDR3 is 14 residues. V was clipped by 0 bases and J by 4 bases, with 9 bases between them. Germline V gene sequence: CDR1 KGHSH, CDR2 LQKENI.

The chain carries TRBV5-1 and TRBJ2-3; a possible D gene is TRBD1 (6 bases). V lost 5 bases, J lost 2 bases, and 12 bases lay in between. CDR3 length: 14 residues. Per germline, CDR1 SGHRS and CDR2 YFSETQ. CDR3 DNA: TGCGCCAGCAGGTGGACAGAGGTCACAGATACGCAGTATTTT. Encoded protein: CASRWTEVTDTQYF.

V and J are TRBV6-5 and TRBJ1-1; the D gene is possibly TRBD1 (6 bases). V was pared by 2 bases and J by 3 bases, with 16 bases between. This CDR3 is built from 16 residues. From germline, CDR1 is MNHEY and CDR2 SVGAGI. CDR3 loop: CASSYMIQGRDTEAFF. The DNA for the CDR3 is TGTGCCAGCAGTTACATGATACAGGGAAGGGACACTGAAGCTTTCTTT.

The chain employs TRBV4-3 and TRBJ2-7, with D tentatively TRBD1 (6 bases). CDR3 length: 15 residues. Trimming left V 1 base short and J 3 bases short, with 13 bases between. Germline V gene sequence: CDR1 LGHNA, CDR2 YSLEER. This CDR3 is CASSQGSTGIYEQYF. The CDR3 nucleotides read TGCGCCAGCAGCCAAGGGTCAACAGGGATCTACGAGCAGTACTTC.

This chain joins TRBV6-5 and TRBJ1-2, with D tentatively TRBD1 (6 bases). There are 16 residues in the CDR3. Trimming left V 2 bases short and J 7 bases short, with 20 bases between. CDR1 and CDR2 (germline): MNHEY, SVGAGI. In DNA form, the CDR3 reads TGTGCCAGCAGTTACGCGGCGGTAGGGAAGGGGGTTGGCTACACCTTC. Translating gives CASSYAAVGKGVGYTF.

The chain joins TRBV11-3 to TRBJ1-1, with D hard to call. The ends were cut back, 0 bases at V and 5 bases at J, with 19 bases in the middle. Looked up from germline, CDR1 is SGHNT and CDR2 is YENEEA. The CDR3 loop spans 17 amino acids. The CDR3: CASSLEFRVVLRTEAFF. The CDR3 DNA is TGTGCCAGCAGCTTAGAATTCCGGGTGGTGTTGAGGACTGAAGCTTTCTTT.

This chain connects TRBV6-4 to TRBJ1-2; D remains unclear. V was shortened by 0 bases and J by 8 bases, with 13 bases between the two germline ends. Germline V gives CDR1 MRHNA, CDR2 SNTAGT. The CDR3 has 14 residues. CDR3 residues: CASSDSSASTGYTF. The DNA for the CDR3 is TGTGCCAGCAGTGACTCGTCCGCCTCAACGGGCTACACCTTC.

The chain couples TRBV20-1 to TRBJ2-3; no firm D call. Per germline, CDR1 DFQATT and CDR2 SNEGSKA (reference sequence). This CDR3 region has 10 residues. V lost 6 bases and J lost 1, with 2 bases in between. CDR3 nucleotide sequence: TGCAGTGCGGGCACAGATACGCAGTATTTT. Amino acid sequence: CSAGTDTQYF.

A single count supports this clone. The rearrangement uses TRBV7-9 and TRBJ2-2, with 8 bases fitting TRBD1. Unmatched junction bases numbered 11, after V lost 2 bases and J lost 3 bases. The CDR3 contains 18 residues. In germline, CDR1 is SEHNR, CDR2 FQNEAQ (reference sequence). CDR3 nucleotide sequence: TGTGCCAGCAGCTTATTGTCCAGGGGGCTAAAATACACCGGGGAGCTGTTTTTT. Translation gives CASSLLSRGLKYTGELFF.

The chain is built from TRBV9 and TRBJ1-1; TRBD1 is a possible D gene (5 bases). The germline V gene encodes CDR1 SGDLS and CDR2 YYNGEE. The germline V and J ends were trimmed by 0 bases and 8 bases, with 14 bases remaining between them. CDR3 length equals 14 residues. The CDR3 bases are TGTGCCAGCAGCGTAGTCCAGGGTTCGTCCGAAGCTTTCTTT. Encoded protein: CASSVVQGSSEAFF.

V is TRBV9 and J is TRBJ1-2; 11 nucleotides align to TRBD1. This CDR3 is 18 amino acids long. After removal of 4 bases from V and 4 bases from J, the junction contained 15 bases not matched to a gene. Germline loops: CDR1 SGDLS, CDR2 YYNGEE. DNA for the CDR3: TGTGCCAGCAGCACACGACTCCGGGACAGGGGGATATCCTATGGCTACACCTTC. It is translated as CASSTRLRDRGISYGYTF. Together with reference TRBV9 and TRBJ1-2, the CDR3 gives the full variable domain: DSGVTQTPKHLITATGQRVTLRCSPRSGDLSVYWYQQSLDQGLQFLIQYYNGEERAKGNILERFSAQQFPDLHSELNLSSLELGDSALYFCASSTRLRDRGISYGYTFGSGTRLTVV.

For this clone: A read error is likely, as this CDR3 ends without the conserved phenylalanine or tryptophan. V and J are TRBV6-6 and TRBJ2-7, with 9 bases that match TRBD1. Germline V gives CDR1 MNHNY, CDR2 SVGAGI (reference sequence). Trimming took 2 bases from V and 5 from J; bases not matched to a gene: 7. The CDR3 totals 15 residues. In DNA form, the CDR3 reads TGTGCCAGCAGTTACCCCGGGACAGGGTTAAACGAGCAGTACCTC. Its protein is CASSYPGTGLNEQYL.

The V and J genes are TRBV7-8 and TRBJ2-1; D assignment may be TRBD1 or TRBD2 (5 bases each). CDR3 length equals 17 residues. Germline CDR1 reads SGHVS; CDR2 reads FQNEAQ. The V and J ends lost 5 bases and 2 bases respectively, with 19 bases between them. In DNA, the CDR3 is TGTGCCAGCAGCCTAAATTCCGGGGCCCAAACCTACAATGAGCAGTTCTTC. Its translation: CASSLNSGAQTYNEQFF.

CDR3 sequence (DNA): TGTGCCAGCAGCCTAGGAGGGCAGAACGGGGAGCTGTTTTTT. This encodes CASSLGGQNGELFF. The J gene is TRBJ2-2, the V gene TRBV21-1; no check of the table's D call, TRBD2, against the DNA was made. TRBV21-1 is an annotated pseudogene. The CDR3 is 14 residues long.

The V and J genes are TRBV5-4 and TRBJ2-7, with a possible D match to TRBD1 (5 bases). Germline V gene data show CDR1 as SGHNT and CDR2 as YYREEE (reference sequence). The CDR3 runs 14 residues. The V and J ends lost 0 bases and 3 bases respectively, with 10 bases between them. The CDR3 DNA follows: TGTGCCAGCAGCTTGGAGCAGGGCCGCTACGAGCAGTACTTC. This translates into CASSLEQGRYEQYF. Based on the CDR3 plus reference TRBV5-4 and TRBJ2-7, the full variable domain is ETGVTQSPTHLIKTRGQQVTLRCSSQSGHNTVSWYQQALGQGPQFIFQYYREEENGRGNFPPRFSGLQFPNYSSELNVNALELDDSALYLCASSLEQGRYEQYFGPGTRLTVT.

This clone is a singleton in its sample. V and J are TRBV4-2 and TRBJ2-2, with a possible D match to TRBD2 (6 bases). Germline V gene data show CDR1 as LGHNA and CDR2 as YNFKEQ. V was shortened by 1 base and J by 6 bases, with 9 bases between the two germline ends. The CDR3 contains 14 residues. CDR3 DNA sequence: TGTGCCAGCAGCCAAGTCGGCGGGGCCGGGGAGCTGTTTTTT. This translates into CASSQVGGAGELFF.

The rearrangement uses TRBV7-2 and TRBJ1-6; D possibly corresponds to TRBD1 (5 bases). Deletions cut 5 bases from V and 9 bases from J, with 20 bases between. This CDR3 is built from 16 residues. The germline CDR1 and CDR2 sequences are SGHTA and FQGNSA. The CDR3 nucleotides read TGTGCCAGCAGCACCATGCAGTCAGGGTTAAGTTCACCCCTCCACTTT. Residues: CASSTMQSGLSSPLHF.

The chain recombines TRBV6-5 with TRBJ1-4; D may be TRBD1 (6 bases). The V and J ends lost 7 bases and 4 bases respectively, with 16 bases between them. The CDR3 totals 15 residues. Germline V gene data show CDR1 as MNHEY and CDR2 as SVGAGI. As DNA, the CDR3 is TGTGCCAGCACCGGACAGCTTAACGGTAATGAAAAACTGTTTTTT. This gives the protein CASTGQLNGNEKLFF.

This chain connects TRBV6-5 to TRBJ2-7; perhaps TRBD1 as D (6 bases). The ends were cut back, 6 bases at V and 12 bases at J, with 21 bases in the middle. The CDR3 spans 13 residues. Germline CDR1 MNHEY, CDR2 SVGAGI. The CDR3 sequence is CASRSTGIRVRYF. CDR3 DNA: TGTGCCAGCAGAAGTACAGGGATCCGTGTTCGGTACTTC.

This clone appeared once. V usage is TRBV7-6 and J usage is TRBJ2-7; D call uncertain. The length of the CDR3 is 13 residues. V was cut by 5 bases and J by 4 bases, with 12 bases left in between. Germline CDR1 and CDR2: SGHVS and FNYEAQ. The chain's CDR3 is CASSPPYTYEQYF. CDR3 nucleotides: TGTGCCAGCAGCCCGCCCTACACGTACGAGCAGTACTTC.

The DNA of the CDR3 is TGTGCCAGTAGTGGGGGAATGGACACTGAAGCTTTCTTT. The encoded protein is CASSGGMDTEAFF. The V call is TRBV19, the J call TRBJ1-1; maybe TRBD1 (5 bases). Trimming cost V 5 bases and J 3 bases, with 10 bases left between them. CDR3 length equals 13 residues. CDR1 LNHDA and CDR2 SQIVND come from the germline V gene (reference sequence).

The V call is TRBV19, the J call TRBJ1-5, with no clear D. Germline V gene sequence: CDR1 LNHDA, CDR2 SQIVND (reference sequence). This CDR3 has 14 residues. Trimming removed 3 bases from V and 0 bases from J, with 6 bases in between. CDR3 nucleotides: TGTGCCAGTAGTATTCCGTATAGCAATCAGCCCCAGCATTTT. Protein sequence: CASSIPYSNQPQHF.

CDR3 nucleotide sequence: TGTGCCAGCAGCGGGGGACAGCTAATAAACAATGAGCAGTTCTTC. This gives the protein CASSGGQLINNEQFF. The J gene is TRBJ2-1, the V gene TRBV5-6, with TRBD1 identical over 7 bases. CDR1 is SGHDT, CDR2 YYEEEE, per germline. J lost 5 bases, V lost 4 bases, and 9 bases had no gene match. This CDR3 region has 15 residues.

This clone was seen just once. The chain is built from TRBV18 and TRBJ1-2, with 7 bases matching TRBD1. This CDR3 comprises 15 residues. Germline V gene lookup returns CDR1 KGHSH and CDR2 LQKENI. With V trimmed by 0 bases and J by 8 bases, 9 bases remained unmatched. Here the CDR3 reads CASSPPNRGFYGYTF. CDR3 in DNA: TGTGCCAGCTCACCACCGAACAGGGGATTTTACGGCTACACCTTC.

The V call is TRBV29-1, the J call TRBJ2-7; 9 positions agree with TRBD1. This CDR3 is 15 amino acids long. With V trimmed by 3 bases and J by 3 bases, 9 bases remained unmatched. The V gene's germline CDR1 is SQVTM and CDR2 ANQGSEA. CDR3 DNA: TGCAGCGTTGAGGGGATCACGGGACAGGGCTACGAGCAGTACTTC. This gives the protein CSVEGITGQGYEQYF.